Below, 29 T cell receptor beta chains from the same sample are listed, as sequenced in a study of blood T cell repertoires in COVID-19. The protocol was immunoSEQ multiplex PCR, while the TCRdb copy is restricted to in-frame clones and leaves out a portion. This sample yields over 200,000 clones, of which just under 90% are seen a single time; less than 3% belongs to the top ten. Sequencing was carried out using peripheral blood. These receptors came from a man aged 25-40 years with COVID-19, enrolled during active disease.

The V call is TRBV6-5, the J call TRBJ1-5; 7 positions agree with TRBD1. J was trimmed by 3 bases and V by 5 bases; bases with no gene match: 7. This CDR3 has 15 amino acids. CDR1 is MNHEY, CDR2 SVGAGI, per germline. CDR3 DNA sequence: TGTGCCAGCAGTCGAGACAGGGCTACCAATCAGCCCCAGCATTTT. Its translation: CASSRDRATNQPQHF.

The J gene is TRBJ1-3, the V gene TRBV6-2 or TRBV6-3; no definite D call. The germline CDR1 and CDR2 sequences are MNHEY and SVGEGT. This CDR3 is built from 16 residues. V dropped 6 bases and J dropped 0 bases, with 15 bases sitting between them. The CDR3 coding sequence is TGTGCCAGCAGCCCTAGTGGGCCGAGCTCTGGAAACACCATATATTTT. It specifies CASSPSGPSSGNTIYF.

The genes are TRBV20-1 and TRBJ1-2; D is undetermined. V lost 6 bases to trimming and J lost 7 bases, with 12 bases between them. This CDR3 contains 11 residues. CDR1 and CDR2 from the germline V gene are DFQATT and SNEGSKA (reference sequence). The CDR3 loop is CSAGGYSGYTF. The CDR3 DNA is TGCAGTGCAGGCGGTTATTCTGGCTACACCTTC.

CDR3 sequence (DNA): TGTGCCAGCAGCCCTAAGTCTGGAAACACCATATATTTT. This encodes CASSPKSGNTIYF. J is TRBJ1-3 and V is TRBV7-2; D is undetermined. The germline V and J ends were trimmed by 5 bases and 1 base, with 6 bases remaining between them. CDR3 length: 13 residues. The germline CDR1 and CDR2 sequences are SGHTA and FQGNSA.

V usage is TRBV2 and J usage is TRBJ2-7; TRBD1 is a possible D gene (5 bases). V was cut by 8 bases and J by 7 bases, with 15 bases left in between. The CDR3 is 12 amino acids. CDR1 SNHLY and CDR2 FYNNEI come from the germline V gene. CDR3 amino acids: CASGNRGGEQYF. The CDR3 region has the DNA TGTGCCAGCGGGAATAGGGGTGGGGAGCAGTACTTC.

The chain recombines TRBV27 with TRBJ1-6; D might be TRBD1 (5 bases). Per the germline V gene, CDR1 is MNHEY and CDR2 is SMNVEV (reference sequence). This CDR3 contains 14 residues. V was pared by 3 bases and J by 6 bases, with 9 bases between. The CDR3 DNA reads TGTGCCAGCAGTTTTAGGCAGGGTAATTCACCCCTCCACTTT. Translation gives CASSFRQGNSPLHF.

This clone was seen more than once but under ten times. The same CDR3 also results from other DNA sequences found in this sample. This chain links TRBV5-1 with TRBJ1-1; 9 bases are shared with TRBD1. The CDR3 extends over 14 amino acids. V shed 0 bases, J shed 4 bases, and the junction held 1 base outside the gene matches. Germline values: CDR1 SGHRS, CDR2 YFSETQ. The DNA for the CDR3 is TGCGCCAGCAGCTTGGGACAGGGGGGCACTGAAGCTTTCTTT. It specifies CASSLGQGGTEAFF.

This chain connects TRBV4-2 to TRBJ2-6; D might be TRBD2 (5 bases). The CDR3 extends over 17 amino acids. Trimming removed 2 bases at V and 4 bases at J, with 15 bases between. Germline CDR1 is LGHNA and CDR2 is YNFKEQ. The CDR3 here is CASSQLLSRAGANVLTF. The CDR3 bases are TGTGCCAGCAGCCAACTTTTATCGAGGGCCGGGGCCAACGTCCTGACTTTC.

CDR3 protein: CASSLFGENTEAFF. The CDR3 DNA reads TGTGCCAGCAGCTTATTCGGGGAGAACACTGAAGCTTTCTTT. This chain uses TRBV7-3 with TRBJ1-1, with D uncertain. This CDR3 comprises 14 residues. Trimming pared 2 bases from V and 1 base from J, leaving 8 bases between. The germline V gene has CDR1 SGHTA and CDR2 FQGTGA.

The V gene is TRBV9, the J gene TRBJ2-7, with 12 bases lining up with TRBD1. In germline, CDR1 is SGDLS, CDR2 YYNGEE. Losses at the gene ends were 0 bases for V and 4 bases for J; bases not matched to a gene: 2. This CDR3 has 15 amino acids. CDR3 coding DNA: TGTGCCAGCAGCGTAGTGGGACAGGGGGCTTACGAGCAGTACTTC. It codes for CASSVVGQGAYEQYF. Together with reference TRBV9 and TRBJ2-7, the CDR3 gives the full variable domain: DSGVTQTPKHLITATGQRVTLRCSPRSGDLSVYWYQQSLDQGLQFLIQYYNGEERAKGNILERFSAQQFPDLHSELNLSSLELGDSALYFCASSVVGQGAYEQYFGPGTRLTVT.

V and J are TRBV7-9 and TRBJ1-2; D gene unclear. Germline V CDR1 and CDR2: SEHNR, FQNEAQ (reference sequence). CDR3 length: 14 amino acids. V lost 1 base to trimming and J lost 2 bases, with 8 bases between them. CDR3 loop: CASSLGSSNYGYTF. The CDR3 DNA follows: TGTGCCAGCAGCTTAGGTAGTAGCAACTATGGCTACACCTTC.

The rearrangement joins TRBV6-5 to TRBJ1-5; weak D call: TRBD1 (6 bases). Germline values: CDR1 MNHEY, CDR2 SVGAGI. Trimming removed 6 bases from V and 4 bases from J, with 13 bases in between. The CDR3 covers 14 residues. The DNA of the CDR3 is TGTGCCAGCAGAGTAGGGGGTGCGAATCAGCCCCAGCATTTT. This codes for CASRVGGANQPQHF.

The chain employs TRBV18 and TRBJ1-5; 7 bases map to TRBD1. Germline V CDR1 and CDR2: KGHSH, LQKENI. Trimming removed 2 bases from V and 4 bases from J; junction bases left unmatched: 8. The CDR3 consists of 16 residues. The DNA for the CDR3 is TGTGCCAGCTCACCATCTCACAGGGGTTCGAATCAGCCCCAGCATTTT. This sequence encodes CASSPSHRGSNQPQHF.

This sequence joins TRBV30 and TRBJ2-7, with TRBD2 matching over 7 bases. The CDR3 covers 17 residues. Germline CDR1 reads GTSNPN; CDR2 reads SVGIG (reference sequence). V was clipped by 3 bases and J by 1 base; unmatched bases: 15. CDR3 protein: CAWRKPGLSSGSYEQYF. In DNA, the CDR3 is TGTGCCTGGAGAAAACCGGGACTAAGCTCCGGGTCCTACGAGCAGTACTTC.

The chain combines TRBV4-3 with TRBJ1-3, with 11 bases that match TRBD1. Trimming cost V 4 bases and J 0 bases; bases outside gene matches: 5. Germline V lookup: CDR1 LGHNA, CDR2 YSLEER. The CDR3 covers 17 residues. CDR3 region: CASSLRGTGGSGNTIYF. CDR3 sequence (DNA): TGCGCCAGCAGCCTAAGGGGGACAGGGGGCTCTGGAAACACCATATATTTT.

This rearrangement joins TRBV20-1 to TRBJ2-1, with 11 bases fitting TRBD2. Looked up from germline, CDR1 is DFQATT and CDR2 is SNEGSKA (reference sequence). The V and J ends lost 3 bases and 6 bases, in that order; junction bases with no gene match: 7. This CDR3 region has 15 residues. The CDR3 is CSASRSGGAGNEQFF. The CDR3 DNA sequence: TGCAGTGCTAGTCGTAGCGGGGGGGCGGGCAATGAGCAGTTCTTC.

The chain joins TRBV20-1 to TRBJ2-7; 8 bases are shared with TRBD1. Germline CDR1 DFQATT, CDR2 SNEGSKA (reference sequence). The CDR3 covers 13 residues. Trimming cost V 3 bases and J 2 bases; bases outside gene matches: 3. The CDR3 here is CSASTGGAYEQYF. As DNA, the CDR3 is TGCAGTGCTAGTACAGGGGGAGCCTACGAGCAGTACTTC.

This rearrangement joins TRBV27 to TRBJ2-1, with D unclear. In germline, CDR1 is MNHEY, CDR2 SMNVEV (reference sequence). V lost 7 bases and J 6 bases, leaving 13 bases between the germline ends. The CDR3 contains 13 residues. The CDR3 here is CASIGGSGNEQFF. DNA of the CDR3: TGTGCCAGCATTGGTGGTTCGGGCAATGAGCAGTTCTTC.

Only one count was recorded for this clone. The chain has TRBV6-5 and TRBJ1-2; 7 positions match TRBD1. Germline CDR1 MNHEY, CDR2 SVGAGI. After removal of 6 bases from V and 1 base from J, the junction contained 5 bases not matched to a gene. The CDR3 runs 14 residues. The CDR3 is CASRQGTLNYGYTF. For the CDR3, the DNA is TGTGCCAGCAGACAGGGGACACTTAACTATGGCTACACCTTC.

The chain links TRBV15 to TRBJ1-2; D is uncertain. Trimming left V 3 bases short and J 3 bases short, with 23 bases between. Germline V gene sequence: CDR1 LNHNV, CDR2 YYDKDF (reference sequence). The CDR3 contains 18 residues. In nucleotides, the CDR3 is TGTGCCACCAGCAGCCTAATGCTGAGCCCCGCCGCGGACTATGGCTACACCTTC. This codes for CATSSLMLSPAADYGYTF.

This sequence joins TRBV6-5 and TRBJ2-1; 9 bases are shared with TRBD2. The trim removed 2 bases at V and 6 bases at J, leaving 8 bases unmatched. Germline V CDR1 and CDR2: MNHEY, SVGAGI. CDR3 size: 16 residues. The CDR3 bases are TGTGCCAGCAGTTACAGACTAGCGGCTGTCTTCAATGAGCAGTTCTTC. Its protein product is CASSYRLAAVFNEQFF.

The chain recombines TRBV2 with TRBJ1-4; no reliable D call. Germline-derived CDR1 and CDR2 are SNHLY and FYNNEI. V was clipped by 9 bases and J by 2 bases, with 16 bases between them. This CDR3 region has 15 residues. CDR3 coding DNA: TGTGCCAGTACTCGCGAGAGATTCACTAATGAAAAACTGTTTTTT. This sequence encodes CASTRERFTNEKLFF. The full variable domain, completed using reference TRBV2 and TRBJ1-4, is EPEVTQTPSHQVTQMGQEVILRCVPISNHLYFYWYRQILGQKVEFLVSFYNNEISEKSEIFDDQFSVERPDGSNFTLKIRSTKLEDSAMYFCASTRERFTNEKLFFGSGTQLSVL.

The chain uses TRBV5-1 and TRBJ2-3; no clear D. This CDR3 is built from 15 residues. Germline CDR1 reads SGHRS; CDR2 reads YFSETQ. Trimming pared 0 bases from V and 4 bases from J, leaving 12 bases between. CDR3 sequence (DNA): TGCGCCAGCAGCTTGGAGTCCCACACATCAGATACGCAGTATTTT. Its protein is CASSLESHTSDTQYF.

This clone was recorded at least ten times. The same CDR3 also results from other DNA sequences found in this sample. The gene calls are TRBV19 and TRBJ2-7; D is unclear. Trimming shortened V by 3 bases and J by 2 bases, and 8 bases separated the two germline ends. This CDR3 comprises 13 residues. The germline V gene has CDR1 LNHDA and CDR2 SQIVND (reference sequence). The CDR3 region has the DNA TGTGCCAGTAGTATCGCGTCAACCTACGAGCAGTACTTC. Translation: CASSIASTYEQYF. Looking up the rest from reference TRBV19 and TRBJ2-7 gives the full variable domain: DGGITQSPKYLFRKEGQNVTLSCEQNLNHDAMYWYRQDPGQGLRLIYYSQIVNDFQKGDIAEGYSVSREKKESFPLTVTSAQKNPTAFYLCASSIASTYEQYFGPGTRLTVT.

V is TRBV13 and J is TRBJ2-7; 9 bases are a match to TRBD2. The germline gives CDR1 PRHDT, CDR2 FYEKMQ (reference sequence). The ends lost 4 bases at V and 4 bases at J; junction bases unmatched: 20. This CDR3 is 19 amino acids long. The DNA for the CDR3 is TGTGCCAGCAGCTCCAGACTTCAACTAATGGGACTAGCTGGGTACGAGCAGTACTTC. It encodes CASSSRLQLMGLAGYEQYF.

The chain joins TRBV19 to TRBJ2-1; 8 positions match TRBD1. The germline gives CDR1 LNHDA, CDR2 SQIVND (reference sequence). V trimming: 9 bases; J trimming: 3 bases; junction bases outside the gene matches: 10. This CDR3 comprises 15 residues. CDR3 loop: CASEPTGAIYNEQFF. Here the CDR3 DNA reads TGTGCCAGCGAGCCGACAGGGGCGATCTACAATGAGCAGTTCTTC.

The chain joins TRBV27 to TRBJ2-7; possible D gene TRBD2, 5 bases. Trimming left V 4 bases short and J 1 base short, with 8 bases between. Germline CDR1 is MNHEY and CDR2 is SMNVEV (reference sequence). The CDR3 has 13 amino acids. The DNA for the CDR3 is TGTGCCAGCAGTTCGGGGAATTCCTACGAGCAGTACTTC. It codes for CASSSGNSYEQYF.

The chain uses TRBV3-1 (or the pseudogene TRBV3-2) and TRBJ1-5; D uncertain. This CDR3 contains 13 residues. V dropped 1 base and J dropped 4 bases, with 5 bases sitting between them. Germline V CDR1 and CDR2: LGHDT, YNNKEL (reference sequence). CDR3 in DNA: TGTGCCAGCAGCCAAGGAGGGAATCAGCCCCAGCATTTT. Its translation is CASSQGGNQPQHF.

The rearrangement uses TRBV4-3 and TRBJ2-7, with D possibly being TRBD2 (5 bases). Germline V lookup: CDR1 LGHNA, CDR2 YSLEER. Trimming took 3 bases from V and 5 from J, leaving 14 bases between them. The CDR3 totals 14 residues. The CDR3 loop reads CASSQDPQRDEQYF. CDR3 nucleotide sequence: TGCGCCAGCAGCCAGGACCCACAGAGGGACGAGCAGTACTTC.